These 21 T cell receptor beta chains came from one sample sequenced in a study of shared clonotypes between healthy human individuals. Generated by immunoSEQ multiplex PCR, the TCRdb table keeps only in-frame clones and is missing some. This table has approximately 2,000,000 clones, 85% to 95% appearing once. Source material: naive CD4+ T cells from PBMCs. The subset: CD45RA+ positively selected. The receptors come from a man between 18 and 29 years old in good health. Some clones in this sample may be carry-over from other donors' samples.

This chain uses TRBV19 with TRBJ1-1; D is unclear. CDR3 length: 16 residues. Germline lookup yields CDR1 LNHDA and CDR2 SQIVND (reference sequence). V dropped 6 bases and J dropped 0 bases, with 17 bases sitting between them. The CDR3: CASSSPEVVMNTEAFF. DNA of the CDR3: TGTGCCAGTAGCTCGCCCGAAGTGGTTATGAACACTGAAGCTTTCTTT.

This chain links TRBV5-1 with TRBJ1-1; 8 nucleotides line up with TRBD1. CDR3 length equals 16 residues. Germline assignment: CDR1 SGHRS and CDR2 YFSETQ. V lost 3 bases to trimming and J lost 4 bases; unmatched junction nucleotides: 11. This chain's CDR3 is CASSYQGASYGTEAFF. The CDR3 region has the DNA TGCGCCAGCAGCTACCAGGGGGCGTCGTATGGCACTGAAGCTTTCTTT.

CDR3 residues: CASSPPYEGRARKTQYF. The DNA of the CDR3 is TGTGCCAGCAGTCCCCCGTACGAGGGGAGGGCCAGGAAGACCCAGTACTTC. The V gene is TRBV28, the J gene TRBJ2-5; TRBD2 matches 7 bases. Germline V gene lookup returns CDR1 MDHEN and CDR2 SYDVKM. The CDR3 sequence is 17 residues long. After removal of 5 bases from V and 6 bases from J, the junction contained 18 bases not matched to a gene.

The V gene is TRBV5-6, the J gene TRBJ2-7, with D unclear. CDR1 SGHDT and CDR2 YYEEEE come from the germline V gene. V gave up 1 base and J gave up 3 bases, with 11 bases separating them. This CDR3 is 14 amino acids long. CDR3 in DNA: TGTGCCAGCAGCTTGAGGTTGACATTCTACGAGCAGTACTTC. This translates into CASSLRLTFYEQYF. Full variable domain (missing parts from reference TRBV5-6 and TRBJ2-7): DAGVTQSPTHLIKTRGQQVTLRCSPKSGHDTVSWYQQALGQGPQFIFQYYEEEERQRGNFPDRFSGHQFPNYSSELNVNALLLGDSALYLCASSLRLTFYEQYFGPGTRLTVT.

The rearrangement uses TRBV7-2 and TRBJ2-7; D remains ambiguous. Germline loops: CDR1 SGHTA, CDR2 FQGNSA. This CDR3 has 14 amino acids. Trimming shortened V by 2 bases and J by 3 bases, and 11 bases separated the two germline ends. The CDR3 nucleotides are TGTGCCAGCAGCTTATTTCTAGAGAACTACGAGCAGTACTTC. Protein sequence: CASSLFLENYEQYF.

The chain employs TRBV7-2 and TRBJ2-3, with D perhaps matching TRBD1 (5 bases). V lost 5 bases, J lost 3 bases, and 12 bases lay in between. The V gene's germline CDR1 is SGHTA and CDR2 FQGNSA. This CDR3 is built from 14 residues. CDR3 coding DNA: TGTGCCAGCAGCCCAGCGAGGACAACAGATACGCAGTATTTT. It specifies CASSPARTTDTQYF.

The chain uses TRBV28 and TRBJ1-2; 7 bases are a match to TRBD1. Germline V gene lookup returns CDR1 MDHEN and CDR2 SYDVKM. This CDR3 is 12 amino acids long. Trimming cost V 5 bases and J 14 bases; bases outside gene matches: 11. The CDR3 DNA sequence: TGTGCCAGCAGTCCGACAGGGAGGGTCGAGACCTTC. Its translation: CASSPTGRVETF.

This sequence joins TRBV29-1 and TRBJ2-1; 11 bases are a match to TRBD2. CDR3 length equals 16 residues. In germline, CDR1 is SQVTM, CDR2 ANQGSEA. V trimming: 7 bases; J trimming: 0 bases; junction bases outside the gene matches: 8. As DNA, the CDR3 is TGCAGCGACCGGACTAGCGGGCCGAGCTCCTACAATGAGCAGTTCTTC. Residues: CSDRTSGPSSYNEQFF.

This chain uses TRBV30 with TRBJ1-4; 7 bases fit TRBD1. CDR1 is GTSNPN, CDR2 SVGIG, per germline (reference sequence). The CDR3 has 14 residues. Trimming cost V 5 bases and J 8 bases; bases outside gene matches: 11. The CDR3 loop is CAWGSDRDGEKLFF. The CDR3 DNA is TGTGCCTGGGGATCCGACAGGGACGGCGAAAAACTGTTTTTT.

The gene calls are TRBV2 and TRBJ2-1, with a tentative D call TRBD2 (6 bases). The CDR3 has 17 amino acids. Trimming removed 10 bases at V and 0 bases at J, with 22 bases between. Germline assignment: CDR1 SNHLY and CDR2 FYNNEI. CDR3 bases: TGTGCCATCCAGGGCCGGCCAGCGGGCAGCTCCTACAATGAGCAGTTCTTC. Protein: CAIQGRPAGSSYNEQFF.

The CDR3 here is CASSSGGTSGSHEQFF. In DNA form, the CDR3 reads TGTGCCAGCAGCTCCGGAGGGACTAGCGGGAGTCATGAGCAGTTCTTC. V and J are TRBV7-8 and TRBJ2-1, with TRBD2 matching 14 bases. Germline trimming cut 4 bases from V and 8 bases from J; bases unmatched to any gene: 7. Germline-derived CDR1 and CDR2 are SGHVS and FQNEAQ. The CDR3 extends over 16 amino acids.

This chain links TRBV19 with TRBJ1-1; D gene uncertain. Per the germline V gene, CDR1 is LNHDA and CDR2 is SQIVND (reference sequence). V was pared by 2 bases and J by 3 bases, with 10 bases between. The CDR3 runs 14 residues. The CDR3 region is CASSILTEDTEAFF. The CDR3 nucleotides read TGTGCCAGTAGTATACTCACAGAAGACACTGAAGCTTTCTTT.

The gene calls are TRBV4-3 and TRBJ2-2; TRBD1 matches at 8 bases. The CDR3 totals 16 residues. With V trimmed by 3 bases and J by 5 bases, 8 bases remained unmatched. Germline CDR1 reads LGHNA; CDR2 reads YSLEER. The CDR3 DNA sequence: TGCGCCAGCAGCCACGAAAGGACAGGGCGGACCGGGGAGCTGTTTTTT. It codes for CASSHERTGRTGELFF.

CDR3 residues: CASSQVKVLTGELFF. Written as DNA, the CDR3 is TGTGCCAGCAGCCAAGTCAAAGTGCTCACCGGGGAGCTGTTTTTT. The chain has TRBV4-2 and TRBJ2-2; D uncertain. This CDR3 spans 15 amino acids. The V gene's germline CDR1 is LGHNA and CDR2 YNFKEQ. The V end was cut by 1 base, the J end by 4 bases, with 10 bases between.

Notes on this clone: Other DNA sequences within the sample encode an identical CDR3. The V and J genes are TRBV6-6 and TRBJ1-1; D is perhaps TRBD1 (5 bases). V lost 0 bases and J 2 bases, leaving 10 bases between the germline ends. The CDR3 has 15 amino acids. Germline loops: CDR1 MNHNY, CDR2 SVGAGI (reference sequence). The CDR3 region has the DNA TGTGCCAGCAGTTACTCGAGGCAGGGTAACACTGAAGCTTTCTTT. This translates into CASSYSRQGNTEAFF.

With regard to this clone: Other DNA sequences from this sample encode an identical CDR3 as well. The chain carries TRBV9 and TRBJ2-1; 7 nucleotides match TRBD2. The CDR3 covers 15 residues. CDR1 SGDLS and CDR2 YYNGEE come from the germline V gene. V was clipped by 1 base and J by 2 bases; unmatched bases: 3. The CDR3 bases are TGTGCCAGCAGCGTATCCAGCGGGACCTACAATGAGCAGTTCTTC. Protein product: CASSVSSGTYNEQFF.

V usage is TRBV6-6 and J usage is TRBJ2-1; D is possibly TRBD2 (6 bases). The CDR3 runs 14 residues. The V gene lost 5 bases and the J gene lost 7 bases, with 15 bases spanning the gap. CDR1 MNHNY and CDR2 SVGAGI come from the germline V gene (reference sequence). The CDR3 DNA follows: TGTGCCAGCAGTACCTCTAGCGTCCAAAATGAGCAGTTCTTC. As protein: CASSTSSVQNEQFF.

The V gene is TRBV30, the J gene TRBJ1-1; D is undetermined. CDR3 length equals 13 residues. Germline CDR1 reads GTSNPN; CDR2 reads SVGIG (reference sequence). Trimming pared 0 bases from V and 1 base from J, leaving 6 bases between. The CDR3 DNA reads TGTGCCTGGAGTGTAGAGGCGAACACTGAAGCTTTCTTT. It specifies CAWSVEANTEAFF.

V gene TRBV5-4 combines with J gene TRBJ1-1; D gene ambiguous. The V gene lost 1 base and the J gene lost 3 bases, with 10 bases spanning the gap. The CDR3 has 14 amino acids. Germline V gene lookup returns CDR1 SGHNT and CDR2 YYREEE (reference sequence). This CDR3 is CASSLSGLYTEAFF. The CDR3, as DNA: TGTGCCAGCAGCTTGTCAGGACTGTACACTGAAGCTTTCTTT.

The rearrangement uses TRBV5-8 and TRBJ1-2; perhaps TRBD1 as D (5 bases). The V and J ends lost 4 bases and 4 bases respectively, with 14 bases between them. This CDR3 is 14 amino acids long. Germline values: CDR1 SGHTS, CDR2 YDEGEE. As DNA, the CDR3 is TGTGCCAGCAGCCGGGACCGCCCGTCCTATGGCTACACCTTC. It is translated as CASSRDRPSYGYTF.

This clone turned up a few times. This rearrangement joins TRBV23-1 to TRBJ2-7, with D tentatively TRBD1 or TRBD2 (5 bases each). TRBV23-1 belongs to the ORF category, with a function that is uncertain. This CDR3 has 15 amino acids. The V and J ends lost 0 bases and 2 bases respectively, with 11 bases between them. The CDR3: CASSQSGGGPYEQYF. The CDR3 region has the DNA TGCGCCAGCAGTCAATCGGGTGGGGGACCCTACGAGCAGTACTTC.